The 20 T cell receptor beta chains given below trace back to one sample, sequenced in a study of T cells in localized non-small cell lung cancer. Method: immunoSEQ multiplex PCR; TCRdb's copy keeps in-frame clones and lacks some. The sample includes 5,400 or so clones, about 85% seen only once; the top ten take roughly 8.6%. The source material was PBMCs, sampled before any cancer treatment. The receptor source for this set is a woman between 40 and 69 years old with stage II lung adenocarcinoma.

This chain joins TRBV6-1 and TRBJ1-3; a weak D match, TRBD1 (5 bases). Trimming took off 3 bases at V and 0 bases at J, with 9 bases between the two ends. There are 15 residues in the CDR3. Germline V gene data show CDR1 as MNHNS and CDR2 as SASEGT. CDR3 protein: CASSDRRGSGNTIYF. CDR3 nucleotides: TGTGCCAGCAGTGATAGGAGGGGCTCTGGAAACACCATATATTTT.

This sequence joins TRBV16 and TRBJ2-1, with a weak D call TRBD1 (6 bases). The V end lost 1 base, the J end lost 0 bases, and 7 bases lay between the germline ends. Germline loops: CDR1 KGHSY, CDR2 FQNENV. The CDR3 totals 15 residues. CDR3: CASSQYRVSYNEQFF. CDR3 sequence (DNA): TGTGCCAGCAGCCAATACAGGGTCTCCTACAATGAGCAGTTCTTC.

The chain employs TRBV19 and TRBJ2-1; TRBD2 matches 12 bases. The CDR3 runs to 14 residues. The J segment lost 1 base and the V segment lost 11 bases, leaving 3 bases of the junction unmatched. CDR1 LNHDA and CDR2 SQIVND come from the germline V gene (reference sequence). CDR3 DNA sequence: TGTGCCTCTAGCGGGGGGGGATCCTACAATGAGCAGTTCTTC. Amino acids: CASSGGGSYNEQFF.

V usage is TRBV19 and J usage is TRBJ1-2; D remains ambiguous. With 3 bases removed from V and 5 bases from J, the gap between germline ends came to 10 bases. The CDR3 contains 13 residues. Germline V gene sequence: CDR1 LNHDA, CDR2 SQIVND (reference sequence). CDR3 sequence: CASSMDVGYGYTF. For the CDR3, the DNA is TGTGCCAGTAGTATGGACGTAGGATATGGCTACACCTTC.

The chain is built from TRBV6-6 and TRBJ2-1; 11 bases are a match to TRBD2. The CDR3 extends over 16 amino acids. The germline CDR1 and CDR2 sequences are MNHNY and SVGAGI (reference sequence). V dropped 5 bases and J dropped 5; count of bases not matched to a gene: 8. The CDR3 DNA sequence: TGTGCCAGCAGTACCCCCCTAGCGGGGGGCCACAATGAGCAGTTCTTC. This encodes CASSTPLAGGHNEQFF.

The chain's CDR3 is CASSPRTGSNTEAFF. The CDR3 region has the DNA TGTGCCAGCAGCCCCCGGACAGGATCGAACACTGAAGCTTTCTTT. The chain joins TRBV7-2 to TRBJ1-1, with 7 bases fitting TRBD1. This CDR3 contains 15 residues. Trimming cost V 5 bases and J 1 base; bases outside gene matches: 7. Germline V CDR1 and CDR2: SGHTA, FQGNSA.

This clone was detected a few times. V is TRBV19 and J is TRBJ1-5, with 8 bases that match TRBD1. Trimming took 9 bases from V and 9 from J; bases not matched to a gene: 13. Germline CDR1 reads LNHDA; CDR2 reads SQIVND (reference sequence). The CDR3 sequence is 14 residues long. CDR3 amino acids: CASEDRQGASPQHF. In nucleotides, the CDR3 is TGTGCCAGCGAGGACCGTCAGGGGGCCTCGCCCCAGCATTTT. Variable domain in full (rest from reference TRBV19 and TRBJ1-5): DGGITQSPKYLFRKEGQNVTLSCEQNLNHDAMYWYRQDPGQGLRLIYYSQIVNDFQKGDIAEGYSVSREKKESFPLTVTSAQKNPTAFYLCASEDRQGASPQHFGDGTRLSIL.

This clone was seen a single time. The chain links TRBV5-4 to TRBJ2-7, with D possibly matching TRBD1 (6 bases). This CDR3 is built from 14 residues. V was trimmed by 3 bases and J by 5 bases, leaving 15 bases between them. Germline V lookup: CDR1 SGHNT, CDR2 YYREEE (reference sequence). CDR3 sequence: CASSSGGTWHEQYF. CDR3 nucleotide sequence: TGTGCCAGCAGCTCTGGGGGCACTTGGCACGAGCAGTACTTC.

This sequence joins TRBV6-1 and TRBJ1-1, with D hard to call. Germline V gene sequence: CDR1 MNHNS, CDR2 SASEGT. The V and J ends lost 3 bases and 3 bases respectively, with 14 bases between them. CDR3 length: 15 amino acids. The CDR3 sequence is CASSERWAADTEAFF. For the CDR3, the DNA is TGTGCCAGCAGTGAGAGGTGGGCGGCAGACACTGAAGCTTTCTTT.

The chain has TRBV6-5 and TRBJ1-1; 9 bases fit TRBD1. Germline V CDR1 and CDR2: MNHEY, SVGAGI. The CDR3 contains 14 residues. With V trimmed by 5 bases and J by 0 bases, 1 base remained unmatched. Here the CDR3 reads CASSDRGLNTEAFF. DNA of the CDR3: TGTGCCAGCAGTGACAGGGGGTTGAACACTGAAGCTTTCTTT.

The chain is built from TRBV10-3 and TRBJ1-1; D is unresolved. Germline V lookup: CDR1 ENHRY, CDR2 SYGVKD. The CDR3 is made up of 16 amino acids. V shed 0 bases and J shed 1 base, with 12 bases lying between them. The CDR3 spells CAISESLLGRNTEAFF. DNA of the CDR3: TGTGCCATCAGTGAGTCGCTTTTGGGAAGGAACACTGAAGCTTTCTTT.

J is TRBJ2-7 and V is TRBV4-2, with 9 bases matching TRBD1. Germline loops: CDR1 LGHNA, CDR2 YNFKEQ. This CDR3 has 18 residues. Unmatched junction bases numbered 13, after V lost 0 bases and J lost 4 bases. CDR3 protein: CASSQEAPRQGVWYEQYF. The CDR3 region has the DNA TGTGCCAGCAGCCAAGAGGCCCCTAGACAGGGGGTTTGGTACGAGCAGTACTTC.

The V gene is TRBV5-1, the J gene TRBJ2-5; D is possibly TRBD1 or TRBD2 (5 bases each). Trimming stripped 4 bases from V and 5 bases from J, with 21 bases between. Germline-derived CDR1 and CDR2 are SGHRS and YFSETQ. This CDR3 has 16 amino acids. The CDR3 nucleotides are TGCGCCAGCAGCCAGGGACGAGAAATCAGGTGGGAGACCCAGTACTTC. Translation gives CASSQGREIRWETQYF.

The genes are TRBV9 and TRBJ2-2, with D perhaps TRBD1 or TRBD2 (5 bases each). The CDR3 contains 17 residues. Germline loops: CDR1 SGDLS, CDR2 YYNGEE. Trimming removed 4 bases at V and 5 bases at J, with 21 bases between. CDR3 nucleotides: TGTGCCAGCAGCCCTACGAAGCAGGGAGATGTGACCGGGGAGCTGTTTTTT. Its translation is CASSPTKQGDVTGELFF.

With regard to this clone: The germline gene is not matched at one end of the junction; a read error may be the cause. The chain couples TRBV9 to TRBJ2-7; tentatively, D is TRBD2 (6 bases). There are 15 residues in the CDR3. The germline CDR1 and CDR2 sequences are SGDLS and YYNGEE. In nucleotides, the CDR3 is TGTGCCAGCAGCGTAGCCCCTAGCGACTCCTACGGGCAGTACTTC. Protein: CASSVAPSDSYGQYF.

The rearrangement links TRBV21-1 to TRBJ2-1; TRBD2, as called in the table, went unchecked against the DNA. TRBV21-1 is reported as a pseudogene. The CDR3 spans 17 residues. CDR3 sequence: CASSILAGQVLRNEQFF. CDR3 coding DNA: TGTGCCAGCAGCATTCTTGCGGGTCAGGTATTACGAAATGAGCAGTTCTTC.

This chain links TRBV5-1 with TRBJ2-1; D is undetermined. Germline V gene sequence: CDR1 SGHRS, CDR2 YFSETQ. V was pared by 0 bases and J by 4 bases, with 2 bases between. The CDR3 runs 12 residues. The CDR3 DNA reads TGCGCCAGCAGCTTGGAATACAATGAGCAGTTCTTC. Its protein product is CASSLEYNEQFF.

This clone was observed a few times. The rearrangement uses TRBV19 and TRBJ1-1; tentative D call: TRBD1 (5 bases). With 11 bases removed from V and 2 bases from J, the gap between germline ends came to 21 bases. The CDR3 runs 15 residues. CDR1 and CDR2 from the germline V gene are LNHDA and SQIVND (reference sequence). The CDR3 sequence is CASQALDSGNTEAFF. The CDR3 DNA reads as TGTGCCTCCCAAGCTCTTGACAGTGGTAACACTGAAGCTTTCTTT.

The chain is built from TRBV7-9 and TRBJ2-5, with 13 bases that match TRBD2. With V trimmed by 6 bases and J by 1 base, 5 bases remained unmatched. This CDR3 comprises 16 residues. Germline V gene sequence: CDR1 SEHNR, CDR2 FQNEAQ (reference sequence). The CDR3 protein is CASRYGTSGAQETQYF. CDR3 DNA sequence: TGTGCCAGCAGATACGGGACTAGCGGGGCCCAAGAGACCCAGTACTTC.

This chain links TRBV14 with TRBJ2-5, with D uncertain. CDR1 is SGHDN and CDR2 is FVKESK in the germline V gene. This CDR3 is 14 amino acids long. The V end was cut by 3 bases, the J end by 1 base, with 9 bases between. For the CDR3, the DNA is TGTGCCAGCAGCCACAGGACCGTCCAAGAGACCCAGTACTTC. This codes for CASSHRTVQETQYF.